This T cell receptor (beta chain) is from a study (dated by TCRdb to 2022 to 2024). Study-wide conclusions, independent of this receptor: Further investigation, including longitudinal sampling and assessment of a control group, is stated by the authors to be required.

For TCR beta sequencing, genomic DNA was taken from unsorted PBMCs, and those PBMCs had been isolated from peripheral blood. Trimming costs V 0 bases and J 0 bases, and their ends lie 9 bases apart. The CDR3 has 14 amino acids, counting the end cysteine and phenylalanine. Kept here is only the CDR3 DNA, which spans 42 bases and is read in frame from base 1. CDR1 GTSNPN and CDR2 SVGIG were looked up in the germline V gene (reference sequence). This clone was detected only once. This receptor's antigen is unknown. No base quality information exists; no much larger clone differs at one position. Survey-level sequencing on the immunoSEQ platform was used to profile the TCR beta chain repertoires. As for the original processing: Repertoire diversity was quantified by the inverse Simpson index, and CDR3 amino acid length spectratypes and V-J pairing frequencies were compared. Clonotypes specific to SARS-CoV-2, CMV, influenza A and EBV were annotated by matching TCR beta CDR3 sequences against VDJdb. The source is immuneACCESS, and TCRdb retained only in-frame sequences with V and J called. Part of the clones is not carried over; for the studies checked, unresolved V genes explain less than half of this, and the remainder is unexplained. V and J calls and clone size are those listed in that table; D and trimming were worked out from the DNA. For this sample there are approximately 70,000 clones; about 94% appear just once. Of the sample, roughly 4.6% is held by the ten largest clones.

The receptor comes from a man aged 40-49 years with rheumatoid arthritis. Sequenced material: PBMCs. The V and J genes are TRBV30 and TRBJ2-7; no confident D gene assignment can be made. The nucleotide sequence reads TGTGCCTGGAGTGTGGGCGGATACTCCTACGAGCAGTACTTC. Its translation is CAWSVGGYSYEQYF.